These T cell receptor beta chains were read from a single sample in a study of T cells and Merkel cell carcinoma outcomes. The protocol was immunoSEQ multiplex PCR, while the TCRdb copy is restricted to in-frame clones and leaves out a portion. There are under 200 clones in the sample; approximately 91% occur only once, and roughly a tenth lies in the top ten. The sample comprised tumor tissue from Merkel cell carcinoma. These receptor sequences come from a human donor with Merkel cell carcinoma. Each CDR3 is given with its conserved first and last residue. Fields, in order: D gene, J gene, V gene, clone size, CDR3 protein, CDR3 DNA. D genes are given only for firm matches. Size is stated for part of the rows, as once, few or many counts, or as a class when the clone is expanded.

>-|TRBJ2-3|TRBV4-3|-
CASSQEGRRVTDTQYF
TGCGCCAGCAGCCAAGAAGGTCGGAGAGTCACAGATACGCAGTATTTT
>-|TRBJ2-3|TRBV19|-
CASSIAGLNTDTQYF
TGTGCCAGTAGTATAGCGGGGTTGAACACAGATACGCAGTATTTT
>TRBD1|TRBJ2-3|TRBV9|-
CASTRGQGSSVDTQYF
TGTGCCAGCACCAGAGGACAGGGTTCATCCGTAGATACGCAGTATTTT
>TRBD2|TRBJ2-5|TRBV5-1|-
CASSPGTSRETQYF
TGCGCCAGCAGCCCCGGGACTAGCAGAGAGACCCAGTACTTC
>TRBD1|TRBJ1-3|TRBV7-9|-
CASSSRRAGQGSGNTIYF
TGTGCCAGCAGCTCTCGAAGGGCGGGACAGGGTTCTGGAAACACCATATATTTT
>TRBD1|TRBJ1-2|TRBV4-2|once
CASSQAPGQGWGYTF
TGTGCCAGCAGCCAAGCCCCGGGACAGGGTTGGGGCTACACCTTC
>-|TRBJ2-7|TRBV9|-
CASSVGTTSYEQYF
TGTGCCAGCAGCGTAGGGACCACATCCTACGAGCAGTACTTC
>-|TRBJ1-6|TRBV6-1|-
CASSEADRSPLHF
TGTGCCAGCAGTGAAGCTGACCGCTCACCCCTCCACTTT
>-|TRBJ2-2|TRBV7-9|-
CASSLGGNTGELFF
TGTGCCAGCAGCTTAGGTGGTAACACCGGGGAGCTGTTTTTT
>TRBD1|TRBJ2-7|TRBV18|-
CASSPGQYHEQYF
TGTGCCAGCTCACCGGGACAGTACCACGAGCAGTACTTC
>-|TRBJ2-1|TRBV2|once
CASKGDRREVEQFF
TGTGCCAGCAAGGGGGACCGCCGAGAGGTTGAGCAGTTCTTC
>-|TRBJ1-2|TRBV5-4|-
CASSPETDSSSYGYTF
TGTGCCAGCAGCCCCGAGACTGATTCCAGTAGCTATGGCTACACCTTC
>-|TRBJ2-7|TRBV28|once
CASSLGYEQYF
TGTGCCAGCAGTTTAGGGTACGAGCAGTACTTC
>TRBD1|TRBJ2-1|TRBV28|-
CASTAYRGANEQFF
TGTGCCAGCACCGCCTACAGGGGAGCAAATGAGCAGTTCTTC
>-|TRBJ2-3|TRBV7-2|-
CASREMTVTQYF
TGTGCCAGCAGAGAAATGACAGTCACGCAGTATTTT
>-|TRBJ2-7|TRBV7-8|-
CASSLEEGADEQYF
TGTGCCAGCAGCTTAGAGGAGGGAGCGGACGAGCAGTACTTC
>-|TRBJ2-1|TRBV4-3|-
CASSQDGDNEQFF
TGCGCCAGCAGCCAAGATGGGGACAATGAGCAGTTCTTC
>TRBD1|TRBJ1-2|TRBV5-5|-
CASSYGDRAYGYTF
TGTGCCAGCAGCTATGGGGACAGGGCTTATGGCTACACCTTC
>-|TRBJ2-2|TRBV9|-
CASSAREVNTGELFF
TGTGCCAGCAGCGCCCGCGAGGTAAACACCGGGGAGCTGTTTTTT
>-|TRBJ2-5|TRBV5-1|-
CASSLSQETQYF
TGCGCCAGCAGCTTGAGTCAAGAGACCCAGTACTTC
>TRBD1|TRBJ1-1|TRBV11-2|-
CASSSPTGWSEAFF
TGTGCCAGCAGTTCTCCGACAGGGTGGAGTGAAGCTTTCTTT
>TRBD1|TRBJ1-2|TRBV18|-
CASSPPGTASYGYTF
TGTGCCAGCTCACCGCCCGGGACAGCCTCCTATGGCTACACCTTC
>TRBD2|TRBJ2-7|TRBV13|-
CASSNSREGFSYEQYF
TGTGCCAGCAGCAATAGCCGGGAGGGGTTTAGTTACGAGCAGTACTTC
>TRBD1|TRBJ1-1|TRBV7-9|-
CASSLGGTGVRNTEAFF
TGTGCCAGCAGCTTAGGGGGGACAGGGGTACGGAACACTGAAGCTTTCTTT
>TRBD1|TRBJ1-4|TRBV2|once
CASSSSGTGGEKLFF
TGTGCCAGCAGTTCATCCGGGACAGGGGGCGAAAAACTGTTTTTT
>TRBD2|TRBJ2-3|TRBV5-1|-
CASSHGLAGGPRDTQYF
TGCGCCAGCAGCCACGGTCTAGCGGGGGGGCCGAGAGATACGCAGTATTTT
>-|TRBJ1-2|TRBV7-3|-
CASSLIGWEGYTF
TGTGCCAGCAGCTTAATAGGGTGGGAGGGCTACACCTTC
>-|TRBJ1-2|TRBV5-1|-
CASSPAGQDGYTF
TGCGCCAGCAGTCCCGCGGGTCAAGATGGCTACACCTTC
>-|TRBJ2-3|TRBV6-5|few
CASSYSLVDTQYF
TGTGCCAGCAGTTACTCCTTAGTAGATACGCAGTATTTT
>-|TRBJ1-2|TRBV4-1|-
CASSYWRNRKTYGYTF
TGCGCCAGCAGCTATTGGAGGAACCGAAAGACCTATGGCTACACCTTC
>-|TRBJ1-2|TRBV11-1|-
CASSKIYKAGKTYGF
TGTGCCAGCAGCAAAATATATAAGGCTGGAAAGACCTATGGCTTC
>TRBD2|TRBJ2-1|TRBV5-1|-
CASSFGRAASGSRNEQFF
TGCGCCAGCAGCTTTGGCCGGGCGGCTAGCGGGAGCAGAAATGAGCAGTTCTTC
>TRBD2|TRBJ2-7|TRBV2|-
CASSDLGREGYEQYF
TGTGCCAGCAGTGATCTAGGGCGGGAGGGGTACGAGCAGTACTTC
>-|TRBJ1-5|TRBV13|-
CASSLGPAGQPQHF
TGTGCCAGCAGCTTAGGTCCGGCGGGGCAGCCCCAGCATTTT
>TRBD2|TRBJ2-7|TRBV6-5|-
CASSYSILAGDEQYF
TGTGCCAGCAGTTACTCGATACTAGCGGGAGACGAGCAGTACTTC
>-|TRBJ2-7|TRBV10-3|-
CAISESGDAYEQYF
TGTGCCATCAGTGAGTCGGGGGATGCCTACGAGCAGTACTTC
>TRBD1|TRBJ2-6|TRBV7-2|-
CASSPIAGTGISGANVLTF
TGTGCCAGCAGCCCGATCGCCGGGACAGGCATCTCTGGGGCCAACGTCCTGACTTTC
>-|TRBJ2-1|TRBV15|-
CATSRDRTLLSSEQFF
TGTGCCACCAGCAGAGACAGGACCTTACTCAGCAGTGAGCAGTTCTTC
>-|TRBJ1-5|TRBV28|-
CASQYRGNQPQHF
TGTGCCAGCCAGTACCGGGGCAATCAGCCCCAGCATTTT
>-|TRBJ2-7|TRBV5-1|-
CASSLVEGGGQYF
TGCGCCAGCAGCTTGGTGGAGGGTGGAGGGCAGTACTTC
>TRBD2|TRBJ2-1|TRBV11-2|-
CASSALAGGYNEQFF
TGTGCCAGCAGCGCCTTAGCGGGAGGTTACAATGAGCAGTTCTTC
>-|TRBJ1-1|TRBV9|-
CASSVGPYTEAFF
TGTGCCAGCAGCGTAGGGCCATACACTGAAGCTTTCTTT
>-|TRBJ2-7|TRBV9|-
CASSVGATSYEQYF
TGTGCCAGCAGCGTAGGGGCCACATCCTACGAGCAGTACTTC
>TRBD2|TRBJ2-3|TRBV7-6|-
CASSSSGSPPDTQYF
TGTGCCAGCAGCTCTAGCGGGAGTCCGCCAGATACGCAGTATTTT
>-|TRBJ1-2|TRBV30|-
CAWSDGLRISNYGYTF
TGTGCCTGGAGTGACGGGTTGAGGATCTCTAACTATGGCTACACCTTC
>TRBD2|TRBJ2-3|TRBV9|-
CASSPLLAGGPDTQYF
TGTGCCAGCAGCCCTTTACTAGCGGGAGGGCCAGATACGCAGTATTTT
>-|TRBJ2-7|TRBV28|-
CASSPIGGEQYF
TGTGCCAGCAGTCCCATAGGGGGCGAGCAGTACTTC